A single sample gave rise to the 27 T cell receptor beta chains below, sequenced in a study of blood T cell repertoires in COVID-19. TCRdb's copy holds only in-frame clones and misses some; the assay was immunoSEQ multiplex PCR. This table has 150,000 or so clones, around 87% appearing once. Source material: PBMCs or T cells enriched from blood (not recorded which). Receptors originate from a middle-aged woman who had been exposed to COVID-19.

The rearrangement joins TRBV2 to TRBJ1-5, with D perhaps TRBD1 (6 bases). This CDR3 region has 13 residues. The V end was cut by 4 bases, the J end by 4 bases, with 8 bases between. The germline V gene has CDR1 SNHLY and CDR2 FYNNEI. The CDR3 is CASSGQENQPQHF. As DNA, the CDR3 is TGTGCCAGCAGTGGACAGGAGAATCAGCCCCAGCATTTT.

The chain carries TRBV9 and TRBJ1-1; a weak D match, TRBD1 (6 bases). Germline CDR1 reads SGDLS; CDR2 reads YYNGEE. Trimming removed 0 bases from V and 1 base from J, with 10 bases in between. This CDR3 is built from 15 residues. The CDR3: CASSVVRGANTEAFF. The CDR3 DNA sequence: TGTGCCAGCAGCGTAGTGCGGGGGGCGAACACTGAAGCTTTCTTT.

The table lists this clone with a count of one. The chain employs TRBV5-1 and TRBJ2-7; 9 nucleotides line up with TRBD1. Germline loops: CDR1 SGHRS, CDR2 YFSETQ. The CDR3 covers 14 residues. The junction had 8 bases not matched to a gene; V was cut back by 3 bases and J by 7 bases. CDR3 bases: TGCGCCAGCAGCTCGGGGACAGGGTTTGAGGAGCAGTACTTC. It codes for CASSSGTGFEEQYF. The full variable domain, completed using reference TRBV5-1 and TRBJ2-7, is KAGVTQTPRYLIKTRGQQVTLSCSPISGHRSVSWYQQTPGQGLQFLFEYFSETQRNKGNFPGRFSGRQFSNSRSEMNVSTLELGDSALYLCASSSGTGFEEQYFGPGTRLTVT.

This chain links TRBV12-3 or TRBV12-4 with TRBJ2-5; possible D gene TRBD1, 5 bases. Trimming pared 3 bases from V and 5 bases from J, leaving 10 bases between. The length of the CDR3 is 13 residues. The chain's CDR3 is CASSFQGPETQYF. The CDR3, as DNA: TGTGCCAGCAGTTTTCAGGGTCCGGAGACCCAGTACTTC.

The rearrangement uses TRBV19 and TRBJ2-7; TRBD1 agrees at 8 bases. J lost 6 bases, V lost 3 bases, and 10 bases had no gene match. The CDR3 sequence is 15 residues long. Germline CDR1 LNHDA, CDR2 SQIVND (reference sequence). DNA for the CDR3: TGTGCCAGTAGTATCCCCGGACAGGGATGGGGCGAGCAGTACTTC. As protein: CASSIPGQGWGEQYF. Full variable domain (rest looked up from reference TRBV19 and TRBJ2-7): DGGITQSPKYLFRKEGQNVTLSCEQNLNHDAMYWYRQDPGQGLRLIYYSQIVNDFQKGDIAEGYSVSREKKESFPLTVTSAQKNPTAFYLCASSIPGQGWGEQYFGPGTRLTVT.

The rearrangement uses TRBV28 and TRBJ2-3; D is unresolved. Trimming pared 8 bases from V and 2 bases from J, leaving 8 bases between. This CDR3 has 12 residues. Germline values: CDR1 MDHEN, CDR2 SYDVKM. In DNA form, the CDR3 reads TGTGCCAGCCTAGGAAACACAGATACGCAGTATTTT. Translation: CASLGNTDTQYF.

This clone has a single count. V and J are TRBV21-1 and TRBJ1-1; the table calls TRBD1, which could not be checked here. TRBV21-1 is an annotated pseudogene. The CDR3 loop spans 13 amino acids. The CDR3: CASSTGQGIEAFF. The CDR3 DNA sequence: TGTGCCAGCAGCACGGGACAGGGGATTGAAGCTTTCTTT.

This chain's CDR3 is CASSLEGAGEQYF. The DNA for the CDR3 is TGTGCCAGCAGCTTGGAGGGCGCGGGGGAGCAGTACTTC. The chain carries TRBV7-9 and TRBJ2-7, with D possibly matching TRBD2 (6 bases). Trimming left V 3 bases short and J 7 bases short, with 13 bases between. CDR1 and CDR2 from the germline V gene are SEHNR and FQNEAQ (reference sequence). This CDR3 spans 13 amino acids.

The rearrangement joins TRBV20-1 to TRBJ1-1; D may be TRBD1 (5 bases). V lost 3 bases and J lost 5, with 10 bases in between. The CDR3 contains 12 residues. Germline CDR1 reads DFQATT; CDR2 reads SNEGSKA (reference sequence). The CDR3 region has the DNA TGCAGTGCTAGTGGGGCAAGGACTGAAGCTTTCTTT. This translates into CSASGARTEAFF.

The chain employs TRBV7-2 and TRBJ2-5, with D possibly being TRBD2 (6 bases). Germline values: CDR1 SGHTA, CDR2 FQGNSA. The CDR3 is 12 amino acids. V was shortened by 5 bases and J by 6 bases, with 10 bases between the two germline ends. The CDR3 DNA reads as TGTGCCAGCAGCCCGGCGGGACAGACCCAGTACTTC. Protein: CASSPAGQTQYF.

J is TRBJ1-5 and V is TRBV3-1 (or the pseudogene TRBV3-2); D not resolved. Germline V lookup: CDR1 LGHDT, CDR2 YNNKEL (reference sequence). Deletions cut 0 bases from V and 7 bases from J, with 7 bases between. The CDR3 contains 13 residues. CDR3 sequence: CASSQDHVQPQHF. CDR3 DNA sequence: TGTGCCAGCAGCCAAGATCATGTGCAGCCCCAGCATTTT.

This clone occurred once. The rearrangement joins TRBV25-1 to TRBJ1-2; a weak D match, TRBD1 (5 bases). Trimming stripped 5 bases from V and 4 bases from J, with 11 bases between. Germline lookup yields CDR1 MGHDK and CDR2 SYGVNS. This CDR3 has 13 amino acids. In DNA, the CDR3 is TGTGCCAGCAGTAGGGGCCCCGGCTATGGCTACACCTTC. Translated, it gives CASSRGPGYGYTF.

The CDR3: CTSSQARGGHDTEAFF. The DNA for the CDR3 is TGCACCAGCAGCCAAGCCCGGGGGGGGCACGACACTGAAGCTTTCTTT. J is TRBJ1-1 and V is TRBV1. TRBV1 is a listed pseudogene. The CDR3 runs to 16 residues.

V usage is TRBV7-8 and J usage is TRBJ1-4; 9 nucleotides line up with TRBD1. The CDR3 sequence is 19 residues long. Germline CDR1 reads SGHVS; CDR2 reads FQNEAQ. V was clipped by 6 bases and J by 2 bases; unmatched bases: 16. The CDR3 sequence: CASSSPEAGQGTTNEKLFF. DNA for the CDR3: TGTGCCAGCAGTTCCCCGGAAGCGGGACAGGGTACCACTAATGAAAAACTGTTTTTT.

The chain is built from TRBV27 and TRBJ2-7; 9 bases align to TRBD1. Trimming took 5 bases from V and 3 from J; bases not matched to a gene: 8. Per the germline V gene, CDR1 is MNHEY and CDR2 is SMNVEV (reference sequence). The CDR3 sequence is 15 residues long. The CDR3 DNA reads as TGTGCCAGCAGTCCCGGACAGGGGTCTTTCTACGAGCAGTACTTC. This translates into CASSPGQGSFYEQYF.

The chain combines TRBV6-2 or TRBV6-3 with TRBJ1-2; D gene unclear. V dropped 4 bases and J dropped 3 bases, with 6 bases sitting between them. The CDR3 runs 12 residues. Germline lookup yields CDR1 MNHEY and CDR2 SVGEGT. As DNA, the CDR3 is TGTGCCAGCAGTTTTCAGGACTATGGCTACACCTTC. Translating gives CASSFQDYGYTF.

The chain links TRBV5-1 to TRBJ1-6, with TRBD1 matching over 8 bases. This CDR3 is 17 amino acids long. With V trimmed by 4 bases and J by 0 bases, 6 bases remained unmatched. Germline V lookup: CDR1 SGHRS, CDR2 YFSETQ. The CDR3 sequence is CASSETGAFSYNSPLHF. In DNA form, the CDR3 reads TGCGCCAGCAGCGAGACAGGGGCCTTCTCCTATAATTCACCCCTCCACTTT.

The chain couples TRBV19 to TRBJ1-6; a possible D gene is TRBD1 (6 bases). V was clipped by 7 bases and J by 7 bases, with 17 bases between them. The CDR3 sequence is 15 residues long. The germline V gene encodes CDR1 LNHDA and CDR2 SQIVND (reference sequence). In DNA, the CDR3 is TGTGCCAGTACCGAAAGGGGGTTCATGAATTCACCCCTCCACTTT. It is translated as CASTERGFMNSPLHF.

The rearrangement uses TRBV12-5 and TRBJ2-5; 9 positions agree with TRBD1. This CDR3 spans 15 amino acids. The V gene's germline CDR1 is LGHNT and CDR2 FRNRAP. V trimming: 2 bases; J trimming: 3 bases; junction bases outside the gene matches: 4. The CDR3 coding sequence is TGTGCTAGTGGTTTGCCTTGGACAGGGGAAGAGACCCAGTACTTC. Amino acid sequence: CASGLPWTGEETQYF.

This sequence joins TRBV4-3 and TRBJ2-3, with 7 bases lining up with TRBD2. CDR1 LGHNA and CDR2 YSLEER come from the germline V gene. The junction had 2 bases not matched to a gene; V was cut back by 5 bases and J by 0 bases. The length of the CDR3 is 14 residues. The chain's CDR3 is CASSIGGSTDTQYF. Written as DNA, the CDR3 is TGCGCCAGCAGCATCGGGGGGAGCACAGATACGCAGTATTTT.

This clone was observed a single time. The chain couples TRBV7-8 to TRBJ2-7, with TRBD1 identical over 8 bases. The CDR3 covers 16 residues. Germline loops: CDR1 SGHVS, CDR2 FQNEAQ. Trimming cost V 5 bases and J 1 base; bases outside gene matches: 10. The CDR3 sequence: CASSPSGTGGSYEQYF. CDR3 sequence (DNA): TGTGCCAGCAGCCCATCAGGGACAGGCGGGTCCTACGAGCAGTACTTC.

The count of this clone is one. The V gene is TRBV4-1, the J gene TRBJ2-7, with 9 positions matching TRBD2. CDR1 is MGHRA and CDR2 is YSYEKL in the germline V gene. V was clipped by 4 bases and J by 1 base; unmatched bases: 2. This CDR3 region has 14 residues. The CDR3 DNA reads TGCGCCAGCAGCCCGCGGGGGGGTTCCTACGAGCAGTACTTC. Its translation: CASSPRGGSYEQYF.

The chain links TRBV6-1 to TRBJ1-5; maybe TRBD1 (5 bases). The CDR3 length is 15 residues. V shed 3 bases and J shed 4 bases, with 13 bases lying between them. The germline V gene encodes CDR1 MNHNS and CDR2 SASEGT. Here the CDR3 reads CASSDLRTSNQPQHF. In DNA form, the CDR3 reads TGTGCCAGCAGTGATCTGAGGACAAGTAATCAGCCCCAGCATTTT.

The chain uses TRBV2 and TRBJ1-3; possibly TRBD1 for D (6 bases). Trimming removed 2 bases from V and 4 bases from J, with 9 bases in between. The CDR3 loop spans 14 amino acids. The germline CDR1 and CDR2 sequences are SNHLY and FYNNEI. CDR3 sequence reads: CASSESQGGNTIYF. The CDR3 DNA is TGTGCCAGCAGTGAAAGCCAGGGGGGAAACACCATATATTTT.

The V and J genes are TRBV18 and TRBJ2-7; the match to TRBD1 covers 9 bases. The CDR3 contains 16 residues. V lost 3 bases to trimming and J lost 3 bases; unmatched junction nucleotides: 9. CDR1 and CDR2 (germline): KGHSH, LQKENI. CDR3 DNA sequence: TGTGCCAGCTCACCTCAAAGTCCGGGACAGGGCTACGAGCAGTACTTC. Translating it yields CASSPQSPGQGYEQYF.

The rearrangement links TRBV27 to TRBJ1-5; D is undetermined. CDR3 length: 16 amino acids. V gave up 4 bases and J gave up 0 bases, with 13 bases separating them. Germline V gene lookup returns CDR1 MNHEY and CDR2 SMNVEV (reference sequence). CDR3 amino acids: CASSSLLTNSNQPQHF. The CDR3, as DNA: TGTGCCAGCAGTTCACTCTTGACAAATAGCAATCAGCCCCAGCATTTT.

The chain is built from TRBV5-6 and TRBJ2-5; 9 bases map to TRBD1. Germline CDR1 is SGHDT and CDR2 is YYEEEE. After removal of 3 bases from V and 5 bases from J, the junction contained 5 bases not matched to a gene. CDR3 length equals 14 residues. The CDR3 region is CASSWTGAGETQYF. DNA for the CDR3: TGTGCCAGCAGCTGGACAGGGGCCGGGGAGACCCAGTACTTC.